This record concerns one T cell receptor (beta chain) sequence. Antigen: not known. Each CDR3 protein gets one entry after TCRdb re-called the reads with MiXCR. The data hold around 530,000 distinct CDR3 sequences, with roughly 29% observed a single time. The data stem from a study of T cell repertoires in cytomegalovirus infection. The wider study: It can be stated that public TCR beta signatures indicated CMV infection as well as a matching HLA type.

Germline lookup yields CDR1 SGHAT and CDR2 FQNNGV. Unmatched junction bases numbered 10, after V lost 8 bases and J lost 6 bases. This CDR3 has 14 amino acids. Study-wide results and limits: The study found HLA-C-restricted CMV-specific TCR beta clonotypes dominating the ex vivo response. Identification of carriers of CMV plus the relevant HLA was performed using cumulative public TCR beta family frequency.

Sequencing was performed on PBMCs. V gene TRBV11-2 combines with J gene TRBJ2-3, with 8 bases aligning to TRBD2. This TCR was recovered from a human donor in good health (CMV status not recorded). Some clones in this sample may be carry-over from other donors' samples. The CDR3 DNA sequence: TGTGCCAGCTTAGGAGCGGGAGTCGGGGATACGCAGTATTTT. Translated: CASLGAGVGDTQYF.